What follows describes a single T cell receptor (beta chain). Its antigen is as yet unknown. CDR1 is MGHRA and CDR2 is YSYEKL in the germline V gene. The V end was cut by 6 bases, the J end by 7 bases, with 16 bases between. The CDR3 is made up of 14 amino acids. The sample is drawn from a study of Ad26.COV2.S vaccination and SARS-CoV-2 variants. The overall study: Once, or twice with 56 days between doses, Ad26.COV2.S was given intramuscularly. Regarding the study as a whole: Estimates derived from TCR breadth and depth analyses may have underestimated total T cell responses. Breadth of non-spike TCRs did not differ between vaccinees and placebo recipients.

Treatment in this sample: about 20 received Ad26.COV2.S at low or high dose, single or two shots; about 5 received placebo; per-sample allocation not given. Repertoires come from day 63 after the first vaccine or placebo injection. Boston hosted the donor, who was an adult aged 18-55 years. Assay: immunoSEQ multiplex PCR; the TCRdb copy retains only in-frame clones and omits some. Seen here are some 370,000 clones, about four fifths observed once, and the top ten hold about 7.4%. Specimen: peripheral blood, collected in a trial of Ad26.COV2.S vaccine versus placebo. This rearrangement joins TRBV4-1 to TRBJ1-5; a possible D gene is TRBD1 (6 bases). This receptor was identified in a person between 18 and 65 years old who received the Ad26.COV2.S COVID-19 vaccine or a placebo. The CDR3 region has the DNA TGCGCCAGCAGAAAGGTCGGCGGGGGCCAGCCCCAGCATTTT. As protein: CASRKVGGGQPQHF.